The 7 T cell receptor beta chains reported below all come from one sample, sequenced in a study of siplizumab effects on memory and regulatory T cells. TCRdb's table, derived via immunoSEQ multiplex PCR, lists solely in-frame clones and lacks some. The table shows more than 85,000 clones, with just over 90% occurring only once. The sequencing input was Tregs sorted from blood. The receptors come from a human donor in good health.

In this sample, this clone turned up a few times. The genes are TRBV9 and TRBJ2-1; D uncertain. The CDR3 has 13 residues. Germline CDR1 SGDLS, CDR2 YYNGEE. Trimming took off 4 bases at V and 2 bases at J, with 7 bases between the two ends. The CDR3 nucleotides read TGTGCCAGCAGCTCCCGGGCCTACAATGAGCAGTTCTTC. Encoded protein: CASSSRAYNEQFF.

The genes are TRBV6-6 and TRBJ2-5; the D gene is possibly TRBD2 (5 bases). The CDR3 runs 13 residues. Germline V CDR1 and CDR2: MNHNY, SVGAGI (reference sequence). Trimming removed 6 bases at V and 5 bases at J, with 13 bases between. The chain's CDR3 is CASRSSGWETQYF. In nucleotides, the CDR3 is TGTGCCAGCAGGTCCTCGGGGTGGGAGACCCAGTACTTC.

This chain connects TRBV5-5 to TRBJ2-7, with 12 positions matching TRBD2. CDR1 SGHKS and CDR2 YYEKEE come from the germline V gene (reference sequence). The CDR3 loop spans 18 amino acids. V lost 0 bases and J lost 0; bases outside the gene matches: 7. DNA for the CDR3: TGTGCCAGCAGCTTGGCTAGCGGGGGGGCCATCTTCTCCTACGAGCAGTACTTC. The encoded protein is CASSLASGGAIFSYEQYF.

This chain joins TRBV9 and TRBJ2-2; D possibly uses TRBD1 or TRBD2 (5 bases each). There are 16 residues in the CDR3. Germline lookup yields CDR1 SGDLS and CDR2 YYNGEE. Trimming cost V 3 bases and J 6 bases, with 18 bases left between them. CDR3 sequence reads: CASSGYYTWGSGELFF. The CDR3 nucleotides read TGTGCCAGCAGCGGCTACTACACTTGGGGGTCCGGGGAGCTGTTTTTT. Full variable domain (missing parts from reference TRBV9 and TRBJ2-2): DSGVTQTPKHLITATGQRVTLRCSPRSGDLSVYWYQQSLDQGLQFLIQYYNGEERAKGNILERFSAQQFPDLHSELNLSSLELGDSALYFCASSGYYTWGSGELFFGEGSRLTVL.

The chain recombines TRBV7-2 with TRBJ2-7; no clear D. There are 14 residues in the CDR3. The ends were cut back, 3 bases at V and 6 bases at J, with 15 bases in the middle. CDR1 is SGHTA and CDR2 is FQGNSA in the germline V gene. The CDR3 DNA reads TGTGCCAGCAGCTTCCTGGAGTGGTCTGGCGAGCAGTACTTC. Translation gives CASSFLEWSGEQYF.

The rearrangement uses TRBV11-3 and TRBJ2-3; 10 nucleotides line up with TRBD2. Unmatched junction bases numbered 2, after V lost 1 base and J lost 4 bases. Germline-derived CDR1 and CDR2 are SGHNT and YENEEA. CDR3 size: 15 residues. CDR3 DNA: TGTGCCAGCAGCTTAGGGGGGACTAGCGCAGATACGCAGTATTTT. It is translated as CASSLGGTSADTQYF.

In this sample, this clone turned up a few times. The chain uses TRBV7-9 and TRBJ1-1; possible D gene TRBD1, 6 bases. Germline CDR1 SEHNR, CDR2 FQNEAQ (reference sequence). V was trimmed by 11 bases and J by 5 bases, leaving 21 bases between them. There are 14 residues in the CDR3. The CDR3 coding sequence is TGTGCCGTCGCCTCGCGCGGGACATCTACTGAAGCTTTCTTT. It translates to CAVASRGTSTEAFF.